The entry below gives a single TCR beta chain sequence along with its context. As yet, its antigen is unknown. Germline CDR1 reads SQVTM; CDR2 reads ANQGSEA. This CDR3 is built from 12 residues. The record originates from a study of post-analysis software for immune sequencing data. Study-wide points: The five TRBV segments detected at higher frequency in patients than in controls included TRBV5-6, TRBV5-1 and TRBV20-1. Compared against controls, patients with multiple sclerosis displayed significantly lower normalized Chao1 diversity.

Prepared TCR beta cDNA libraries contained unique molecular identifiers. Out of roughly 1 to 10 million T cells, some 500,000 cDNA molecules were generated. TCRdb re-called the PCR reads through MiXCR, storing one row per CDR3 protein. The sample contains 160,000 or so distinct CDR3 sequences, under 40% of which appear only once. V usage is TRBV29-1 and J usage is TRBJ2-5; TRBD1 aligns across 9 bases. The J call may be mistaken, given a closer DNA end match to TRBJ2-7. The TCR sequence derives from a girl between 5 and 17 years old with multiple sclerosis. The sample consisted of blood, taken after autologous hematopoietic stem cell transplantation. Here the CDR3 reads CSVGTGDHEQYF. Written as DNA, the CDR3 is TGCAGCGTTGGGACAGGGGACCACGAGCAGTACTTC.